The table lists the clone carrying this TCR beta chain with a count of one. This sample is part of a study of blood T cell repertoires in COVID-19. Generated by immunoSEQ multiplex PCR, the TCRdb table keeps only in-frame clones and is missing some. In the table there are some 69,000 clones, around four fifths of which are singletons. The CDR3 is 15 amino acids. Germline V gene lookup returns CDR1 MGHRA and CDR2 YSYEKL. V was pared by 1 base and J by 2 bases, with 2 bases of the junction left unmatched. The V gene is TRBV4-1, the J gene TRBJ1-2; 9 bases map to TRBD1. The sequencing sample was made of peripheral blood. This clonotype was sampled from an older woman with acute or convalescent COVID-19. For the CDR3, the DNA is TGCGCCAGCAGCCAAGGGACAGGGGACAACTATGGCTACACCTTC. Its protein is CASSQGTGDNYGYTF.